One sample yielded the 15 T cell receptor beta chains listed below, sequenced in a study of T cells in Graves' hyperthyroidism and ophthalmopathy (dated by TCRdb to between 2018 and 2020). Libraries were prepared through multiplex PCR. Sequencer: Illumina HiSeq 2000. TCR beta CDR3 regions were amplified from RNA transcripts. For the first round of RT-PCR on the TCR CDR3, the HTBI primer set was used together with the Qiagen OneStep RT-PCR kit. TCRdb reanalyzed the raw reads on its own, using fastp at Q25 for trimming and MiXCR for clone calling, and kept in-frame beta chains. CDR3 protein sequences are deduplicated, and each keeps its most common genes and DNA. The sample table shows fewer than 650,000 distinct CDR3 sequences, and roughly 45% are seen once. The ten largest clones take up approximately 44% of the sample. Material for sequencing was peripheral blood or thyroid tissue (not recorded which). The receptor set was obtained from an adult woman with Graves' disease, either hyperthyroidism or ophthalmopathy (not recorded which).

The gene calls are TRBV10-3 and TRBJ2-7; TRBD1 might be the D (5 bases). Germline V gives CDR1 ENHRY, CDR2 SYGVKD. V was pared by 5 bases and J by 0 bases, with 8 bases between. This CDR3 is 13 amino acids long. The CDR3 nucleotides read TGTGCCATCAGTCTGGACAACTCCTACGAGCAGTACTTC. It specifies CAISLDNSYEQYF.

In this sample, this clonotype turned up many times. This chain joins TRBV2 and TRBJ2-1; no clear D. Trimming stripped 6 bases from V and 6 bases from J, with 9 bases between. This CDR3 is built from 12 residues. Germline CDR1 is SNHLY and CDR2 is FYNNEI. CDR3 protein: CASSDAANEQFF. The DNA of the CDR3 is TGTGCCAGCAGCGATGCTGCCAATGAGCAGTTCTTC.

This clonotype was observed many times. V and J are TRBV12-3 or TRBV12-4 and TRBJ2-2; 9 bases align to TRBD1. The CDR3 is made up of 15 amino acids. Trimming at V came to 3 bases and at J to 7 bases, leaving 6 bases not matched to a gene. As DNA, the CDR3 is TGTGCCAGCAGTTTCGGACAGGGGAGAGTCGGGGAGCTGTTTTTT. This codes for CASSFGQGRVGELFF.

The genes are TRBV6-5 and TRBJ1-4; D not resolved. Germline loops: CDR1 MNHEY, CDR2 SVGAGI. This CDR3 contains 12 residues. Trimming removed 10 bases at V and 7 bases at J, with 13 bases between. The CDR3 is CATAPGSEKLFF. The CDR3 DNA follows: TGTGCCACCGCGCCGGGAAGTGAAAAACTGTTTTTT.

This clonotype turned up a few times. The gene calls are TRBV19 and TRBJ2-2; D is unresolved. V was trimmed by 3 bases and J by 4 bases, leaving 3 bases between them. The CDR3 length is 12 residues. CDR1 is LNHDA, CDR2 SQIVND, per germline (reference sequence). As DNA, the CDR3 is TGTGCCAGTAGTATCTTCACCGGGGAGCTGTTTTTT. Translating gives CASSIFTGELFF.

The V and J genes are TRBV2 and TRBJ2-1; the D gene is possibly TRBD2 (6 bases). CDR3 length: 15 amino acids. Germline CDR1 and CDR2: SNHLY and FYNNEI. Trimming took off 8 bases at V and 8 bases at J, with 22 bases between the two ends. CDR3 in DNA: TGTGCCAGCCAGTCGTCCCTAGCGTCTTGGGATGAGCAGTTCTTC. It encodes CASQSSLASWDEQFF.

J is TRBJ2-2 and V is TRBV4-1; TRBD1 matches 7 bases. This CDR3 contains 16 residues. After removal of 0 bases from V and 4 bases from J, the junction contained 5 bases not matched to a gene. Per germline, CDR1 MGHRA and CDR2 YSYEKL. The CDR3 bases are TGCGCCAGCAGCCAAGATTACAGGGGCGGCACCGGGGAGCTGTTTTTT. Its protein is CASSQDYRGGTGELFF.

In nucleotides, the CDR3 is TGTGCCAGCAGCTACCGAGGCGGGGGCGGACGTTCACCCCTCCACTTT. Residues: CASSYRGGGGRSPLHF. This sequence joins TRBV7-2 and TRBJ1-6; tentative D call: TRBD1 (6 bases). Germline CDR1 reads SGHTA; CDR2 reads FQGNSA. Trimming removed 4 bases from V and 9 bases from J, with 19 bases in between. This CDR3 has 16 amino acids.

The V call is TRBV14, the J call TRBJ1-2; D uncertain. Germline V gene data show CDR1 as SGHDN and CDR2 as FVKESK. CDR3 size: 15 residues. Deletions cut 0 bases from V and 8 bases from J, with 16 bases between. The CDR3 DNA sequence: TGTGCCAGCAGCCAAGATTTTTGGGGAAGGAGGGGCTACACCTTC. It translates to CASSQDFWGRRGYTF.

The chain has TRBV7-9 and TRBJ1-2; perhaps TRBD1 as D (5 bases). The germline CDR1 and CDR2 sequences are SEHNR and FQNEAQ (reference sequence). The V end was cut by 6 bases, the J end by 3 bases, with 14 bases between. This CDR3 is 14 amino acids long. CDR3 sequence: CASSPGDGHYGYTF. DNA for the CDR3: TGTGCCAGCAGTCCTGGGGACGGGCACTATGGCTACACCTTC.

This clonotype was seen only a few times. The V and J genes are TRBV7-9 and TRBJ1-1, with D perhaps TRBD1 (5 bases). The CDR3 covers 12 residues. V was pared by 1 base and J by 7 bases, with 7 bases between. Per the germline V gene, CDR1 is SEHNR and CDR2 is FQNEAQ (reference sequence). The CDR3 loop is CASSLEGFEAFF. The CDR3, as DNA: TGTGCCAGCAGCTTAGAGGGGTTTGAAGCTTTCTTT.

The rearrangement joins TRBV7-2 to TRBJ1-5; 7 bases are a match to TRBD1. Germline CDR1 reads SGHTA; CDR2 reads FQGNSA. This CDR3 has 14 residues. The ends lost 6 bases at V and 3 bases at J; junction bases unmatched: 5. CDR3 DNA sequence: TGTGCCAGCAGTTCGGGACAGCACAATCAGCCCCAGCATTTT. Amino acid sequence: CASSSGQHNQPQHF.

The chain links TRBV24-1 to TRBJ1-2; perhaps TRBD1 as D (5 bases). The germline CDR1 and CDR2 sequences are KGHDR and SFDVKD. Trimming removed 4 bases at V and 11 bases at J, with 16 bases between. The CDR3 contains 13 residues. The CDR3 sequence is CATSDAGTSGYTF. The CDR3 region has the DNA TGTGCCACCAGTGACGCCGGGACTAGCGGGTACACCTTC.

The chain carries TRBV20-1 and TRBJ2-5; 11 nucleotides agree with TRBD1. There are 14 residues in the CDR3. J was trimmed by 5 bases and V by 5 bases; bases with no gene match: 7. Germline lookup yields CDR1 DFQATT and CDR2 SNEGSKA (reference sequence). The CDR3: CSAGTGGLTETQYF. The DNA of the CDR3 is TGCAGTGCTGGGACAGGGGGTTTAACGGAGACCCAGTACTTC.

V is TRBV2 and J is TRBJ1-6, with D tentatively TRBD1 (6 bases). This CDR3 is built from 15 residues. V shed 5 bases and J shed 8 bases, with 16 bases lying between them. In germline, CDR1 is SNHLY, CDR2 FYNNEI. CDR3 coding DNA: TGTGCCAGCAGTTGGGACAAGGGGTTGGATTCACCCCTCCACTTT. Translating gives CASSWDKGLDSPLHF.